This T cell receptor (beta chain) is drawn from a study of shared clonotypes between healthy human individuals. Study details: The people who gave samples were two women and a few men aged 18 to 49.

V was cut by 6 bases and J by 3 bases, with 11 bases left in between. CDR1 and CDR2 (germline): MNHNY, SVGAGI (reference sequence). There are 13 residues in the CDR3. TCRdb's table, derived via immunoSEQ multiplex PCR, lists solely in-frame clones and lacks some. The top ten clones hold over 10% of a sample with roughly 500,000 clones, around 79% of them seen once. This sequence was found in a woman aged 35 to 49 in good health. Some clones in this sample may be carry-over from other donors' samples. The rearrangement joins TRBV6-6 to TRBJ1-2, with D tentatively TRBD1 (5 bases). The sequencing sample was made of PBMCs. The CDR3 loop reads CASSAGAYYGYTF. The CDR3 DNA sequence: TGTGCCAGCAGCGCCGGGGCCTACTATGGCTACACCTTC.